This TCR beta chain was retrieved from a study of T cells after yellow fever vaccination. Study-level results: From the bulk population, abundant clonotypes could contaminate and appear within FACS-sorted repertoires.

It was through 5'RACE template switching that TCR cDNA was made, with a universal primer site and UMIs added. TCRdb called the 5' RACE reads again in MiXCR, with one record for every CDR3 protein. The sample yields 450,000 to 550,000 distinct CDR3 sequences, 15% to 20% seen once. Of note for this clonotype: Its antigen is unknown.

The origin of this receptor is a man aged 25-45 years who received the YFV17D yellow fever vaccine. Sequencing was performed on PBMCs, taken 15 days after the yellow fever booster vaccination.

This CDR3 is CASSGGQSYTEAFF. The CDR3 DNA sequence: TGTGCCAGCAGCGGGGGACAGTCGTACACTGAAGCTTTCTTT. The rearrangement uses TRBV7-2 and TRBJ1-1; 7 nucleotides align to TRBD1. The CDR3 is made up of 14 amino acids. V lost 5 bases to trimming and J lost 3 bases; unmatched junction nucleotides: 6. CDR1 is SGHTA, CDR2 FQGNSA, per germline.